What follows are 3 T cell receptor beta chains derived from one specimen sequenced in a study of T cells after yellow fever vaccination. MiXCR was run by TCRdb on the 5' RACE reads, yielding one entry per CDR3 protein. The sample lists roughly 340,000 distinct CDR3 sequences; 3% to 4.5% were seen once. Source: PBMCs, taken 5 days after the yellow fever booster vaccination. These receptor sequences come from a man aged 18 to 30 who received the YFV17D yellow fever vaccine.

The V call is TRBV19, the J call TRBJ2-7; D not resolved. Germline V gene data show CDR1 as LNHDA and CDR2 as SQIVND (reference sequence). Trimming stripped 3 bases from V and 2 bases from J, with 17 bases between. The CDR3 length is 16 residues. The CDR3 nucleotides read TGTGCCAGTAGTATGCGGCAGGTGACTTCCCCCTACGAGCAGTACTTC. Its protein product is CASSMRQVTSPYEQYF.

The rearrangement joins TRBV5-1 to TRBJ2-2; D not certain. Trimming took 0 bases from V and 0 from J, leaving 12 bases between them. The length of the CDR3 is 17 residues. CDR1 and CDR2 from the germline V gene are SGHRS and YFSETQ. The CDR3 loop reads CASSLGPTNANTGELFF. The CDR3 DNA reads as TGCGCCAGCAGCTTGGGACCGACAAACGCGAACACCGGGGAGCTGTTTTTT.

This clonotype has only a few counts. The V call is TRBV20-1, the J call TRBJ2-3; the D is unclear. This CDR3 has 17 residues. The germline CDR1 and CDR2 sequences are DFQATT and SNEGSKA (reference sequence). V was shortened by 3 bases and J by 0 bases, with 19 bases between the two germline ends. The CDR3: CSARERSTAPSTDTQYF. The CDR3 DNA is TGCAGTGCTAGGGAAAGGTCGACGGCTCCTAGCACAGATACGCAGTATTTT.